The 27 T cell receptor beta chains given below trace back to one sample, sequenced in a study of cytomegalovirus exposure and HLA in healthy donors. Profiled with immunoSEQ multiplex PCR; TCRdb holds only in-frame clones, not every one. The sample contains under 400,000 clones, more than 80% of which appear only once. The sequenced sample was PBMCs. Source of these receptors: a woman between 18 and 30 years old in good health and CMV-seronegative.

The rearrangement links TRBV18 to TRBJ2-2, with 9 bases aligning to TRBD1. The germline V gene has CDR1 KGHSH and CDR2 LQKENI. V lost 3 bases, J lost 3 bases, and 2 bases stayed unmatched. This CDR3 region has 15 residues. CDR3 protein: CASSPDRGYTGELFF. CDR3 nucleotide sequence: TGTGCCAGCTCACCCGACAGGGGGTACACCGGGGAGCTGTTTTTT.

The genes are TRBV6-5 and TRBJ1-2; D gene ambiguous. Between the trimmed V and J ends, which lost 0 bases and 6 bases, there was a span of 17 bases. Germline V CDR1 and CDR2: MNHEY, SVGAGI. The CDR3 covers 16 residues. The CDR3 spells CASSYSRRGKDNGYTF. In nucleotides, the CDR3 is TGTGCCAGCAGTTACTCGAGGCGGGGAAAAGACAATGGCTACACCTTC.

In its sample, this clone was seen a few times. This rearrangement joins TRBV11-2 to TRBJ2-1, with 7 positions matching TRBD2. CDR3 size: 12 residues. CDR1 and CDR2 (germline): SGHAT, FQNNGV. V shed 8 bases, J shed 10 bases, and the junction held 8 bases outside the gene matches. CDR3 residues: CASSGGLREQFF. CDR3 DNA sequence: TGTGCCAGCTCGGGGGGACTGCGGGAGCAGTTCTTC.

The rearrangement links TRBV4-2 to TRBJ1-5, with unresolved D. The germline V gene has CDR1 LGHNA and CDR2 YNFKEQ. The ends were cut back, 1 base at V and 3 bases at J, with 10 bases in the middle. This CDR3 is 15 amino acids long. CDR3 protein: CASSQAQVANQPQHF. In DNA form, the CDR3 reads TGTGCCAGCAGCCAAGCCCAGGTCGCCAATCAGCCCCAGCATTTT.

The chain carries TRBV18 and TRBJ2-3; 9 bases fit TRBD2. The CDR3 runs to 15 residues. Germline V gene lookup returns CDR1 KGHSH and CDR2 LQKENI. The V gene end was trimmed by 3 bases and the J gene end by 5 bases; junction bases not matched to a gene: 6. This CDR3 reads CASSPSAGGIDTQYF. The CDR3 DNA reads TGTGCCAGCTCACCTTCAGCGGGAGGAATAGATACGCAGTATTTT.

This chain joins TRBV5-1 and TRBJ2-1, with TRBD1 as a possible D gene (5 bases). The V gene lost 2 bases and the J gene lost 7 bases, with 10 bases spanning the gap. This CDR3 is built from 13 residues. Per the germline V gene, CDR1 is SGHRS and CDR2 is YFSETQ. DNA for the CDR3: TGCGCCAGCAGCTTCCTACAGGTAAATGAGCAGTTCTTC. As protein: CASSFLQVNEQFF.

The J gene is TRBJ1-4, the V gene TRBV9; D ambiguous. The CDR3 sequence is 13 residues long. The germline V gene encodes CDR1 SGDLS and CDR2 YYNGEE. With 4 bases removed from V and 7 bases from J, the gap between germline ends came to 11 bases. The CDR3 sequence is CASSLRGGEKLFF. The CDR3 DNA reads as TGTGCCAGCAGCTTGAGAGGTGGTGAAAAACTGTTTTTT.

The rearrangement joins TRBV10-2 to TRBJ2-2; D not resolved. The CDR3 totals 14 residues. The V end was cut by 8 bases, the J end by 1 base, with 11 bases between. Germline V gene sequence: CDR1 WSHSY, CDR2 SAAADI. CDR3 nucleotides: TGCGCCAGCCTCAGTCTTCGGAACACCGGGGAGCTGTTTTTT. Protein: CASLSLRNTGELFF.

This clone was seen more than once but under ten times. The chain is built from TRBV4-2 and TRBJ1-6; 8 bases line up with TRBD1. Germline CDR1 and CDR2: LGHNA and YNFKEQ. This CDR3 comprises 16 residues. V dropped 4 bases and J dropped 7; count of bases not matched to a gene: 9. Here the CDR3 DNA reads TGTGCCAGCAGCCCTCGACAGGGGTTCAAGAATTCACCCCTCCACTTT. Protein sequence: CASSPRQGFKNSPLHF.

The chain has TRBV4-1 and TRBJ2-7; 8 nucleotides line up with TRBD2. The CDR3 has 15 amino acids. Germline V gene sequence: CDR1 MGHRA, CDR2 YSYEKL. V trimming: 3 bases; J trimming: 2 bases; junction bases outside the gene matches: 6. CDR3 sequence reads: CASSQTLSGTYEQYF. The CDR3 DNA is TGCGCCAGCAGCCAGACGCTTAGCGGGACCTACGAGCAGTACTTC.

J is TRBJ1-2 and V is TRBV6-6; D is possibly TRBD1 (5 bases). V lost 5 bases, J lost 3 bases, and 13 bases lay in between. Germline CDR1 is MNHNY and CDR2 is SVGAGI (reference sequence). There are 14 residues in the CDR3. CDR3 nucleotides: TGTGCCAGCAGTACTTTAGGGGACTACTATGGCTACACCTTC. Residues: CASSTLGDYYGYTF.

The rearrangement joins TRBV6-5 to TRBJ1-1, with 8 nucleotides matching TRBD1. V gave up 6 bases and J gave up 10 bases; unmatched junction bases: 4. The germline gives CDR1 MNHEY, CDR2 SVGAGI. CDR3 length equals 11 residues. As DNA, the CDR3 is TGTGCCAGCAGCCAGGGGGCCGGAGCTTTCTTT. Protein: CASSQGAGAFF.

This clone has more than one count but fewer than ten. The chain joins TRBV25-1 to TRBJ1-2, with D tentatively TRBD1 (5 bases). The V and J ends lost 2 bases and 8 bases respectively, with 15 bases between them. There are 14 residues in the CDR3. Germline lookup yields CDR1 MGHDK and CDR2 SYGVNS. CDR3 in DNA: TGTGCCAGCAGTGAAGGGGACTCCTGGAGCGGCTACACCTTC. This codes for CASSEGDSWSGYTF.

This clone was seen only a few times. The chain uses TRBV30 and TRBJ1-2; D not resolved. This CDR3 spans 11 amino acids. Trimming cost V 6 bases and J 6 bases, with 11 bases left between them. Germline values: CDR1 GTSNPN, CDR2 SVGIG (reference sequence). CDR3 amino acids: CACKPEDGYTF. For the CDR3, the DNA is TGTGCCTGCAAACCAGAGGATGGCTACACCTTC.

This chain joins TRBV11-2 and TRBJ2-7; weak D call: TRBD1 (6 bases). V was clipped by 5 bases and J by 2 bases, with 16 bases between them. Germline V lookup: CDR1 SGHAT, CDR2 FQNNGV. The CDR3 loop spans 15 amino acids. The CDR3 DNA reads TGTGCCAGCAGCCGCCCCGGGACACCTCCCTACGAGCAGTACTTC. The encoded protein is CASSRPGTPPYEQYF.

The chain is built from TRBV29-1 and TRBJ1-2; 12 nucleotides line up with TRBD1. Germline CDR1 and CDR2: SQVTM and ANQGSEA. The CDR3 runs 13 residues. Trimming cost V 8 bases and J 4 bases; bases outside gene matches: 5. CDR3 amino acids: CSTLGQGAYGYTF. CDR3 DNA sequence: TGCAGCACTCTGGGACAGGGGGCCTATGGCTACACCTTC. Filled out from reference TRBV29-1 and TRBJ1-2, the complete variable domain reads SAVISQKPSRDICQRGTSLTIQCQVDSQVTMMFWYRQQPGQSLTLIATANQGSEATYESGFVIDKFPISRPNLTFSTLTVSNMSPEDSSIYLCSTLGQGAYGYTFGSGTRLTVV.

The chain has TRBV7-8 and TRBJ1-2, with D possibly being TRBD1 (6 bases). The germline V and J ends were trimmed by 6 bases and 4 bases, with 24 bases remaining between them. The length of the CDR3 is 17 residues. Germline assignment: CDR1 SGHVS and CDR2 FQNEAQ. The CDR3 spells CASSLFLQGKLPYGYTF. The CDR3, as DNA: TGTGCCAGCAGTCTATTTCTTCAGGGGAAGTTACCCTATGGCTACACCTTC.

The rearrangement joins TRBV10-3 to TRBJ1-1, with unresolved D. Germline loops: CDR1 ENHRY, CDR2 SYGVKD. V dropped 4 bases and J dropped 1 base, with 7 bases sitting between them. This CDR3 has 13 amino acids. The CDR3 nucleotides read TGTGCCATCAGTGTCGGTGAGAACACTGAAGCTTTCTTT. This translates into CAISVGENTEAFF.

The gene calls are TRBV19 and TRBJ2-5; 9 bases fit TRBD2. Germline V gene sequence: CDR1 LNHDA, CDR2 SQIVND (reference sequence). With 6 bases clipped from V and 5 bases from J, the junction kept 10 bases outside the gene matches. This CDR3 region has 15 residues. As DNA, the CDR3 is TGTGCCAGTAGCCAAGGGACTAGCCCGCGGGAGACCCAGTACTTC. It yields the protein CASSQGTSPRETQYF.

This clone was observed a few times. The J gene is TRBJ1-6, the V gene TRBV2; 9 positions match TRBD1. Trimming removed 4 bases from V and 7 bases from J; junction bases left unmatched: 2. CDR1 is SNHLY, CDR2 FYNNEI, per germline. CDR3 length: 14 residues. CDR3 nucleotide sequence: TGTGCCAGCAGTGTGGGGACAGGGAATTCACCCCTCCACTTT. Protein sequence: CASSVGTGNSPLHF. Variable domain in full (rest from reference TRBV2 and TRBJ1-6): EPEVTQTPSHQVTQMGQEVILRCVPISNHLYFYWYRQILGQKVEFLVSFYNNEISEKSEIFDDQFSVERPDGSNFTLKIRSTKLEDSAMYFCASSVGTGNSPLHFGNGTRLTVT.

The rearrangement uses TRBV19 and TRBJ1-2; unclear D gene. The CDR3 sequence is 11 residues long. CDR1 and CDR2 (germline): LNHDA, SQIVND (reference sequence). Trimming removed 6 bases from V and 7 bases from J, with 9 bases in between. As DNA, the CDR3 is TGTGCCAGTAGGCTGACTGGTGGCTACACCTTC. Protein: CASRLTGGYTF.

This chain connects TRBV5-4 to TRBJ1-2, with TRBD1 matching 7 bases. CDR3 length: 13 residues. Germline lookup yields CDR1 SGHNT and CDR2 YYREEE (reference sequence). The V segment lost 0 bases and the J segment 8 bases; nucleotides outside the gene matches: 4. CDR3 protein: CASSLDRGEGYTF. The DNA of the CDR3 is TGTGCCAGCAGCTTGGACAGGGGTGAGGGCTACACCTTC.

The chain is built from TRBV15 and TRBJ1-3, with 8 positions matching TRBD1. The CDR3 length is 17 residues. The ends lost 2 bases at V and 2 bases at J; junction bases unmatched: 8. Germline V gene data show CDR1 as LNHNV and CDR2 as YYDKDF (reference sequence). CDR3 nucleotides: TGTGCCACCAGCAGATCTCGGCAGGGGGCGCCTGGAAACACCATATATTTT. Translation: CATSRSRQGAPGNTIYF.

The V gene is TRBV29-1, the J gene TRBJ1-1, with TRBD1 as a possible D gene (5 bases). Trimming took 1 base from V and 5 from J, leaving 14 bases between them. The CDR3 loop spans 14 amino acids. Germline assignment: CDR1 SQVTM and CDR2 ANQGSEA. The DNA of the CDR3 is TGCAGCGTTGAAGTTGGGGGGTCGTGGACTGAAGCTTTCTTT. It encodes CSVEVGGSWTEAFF. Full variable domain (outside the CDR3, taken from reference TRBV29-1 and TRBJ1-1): SAVISQKPSRDICQRGTSLTIQCQVDSQVTMMFWYRQQPGQSLTLIATANQGSEATYESGFVIDKFPISRPNLTFSTLTVSNMSPEDSSIYLCSVEVGGSWTEAFFGQGTRLTVV.

CDR3 nucleotides: TGTGCCACCAGCAGAGATAGTCAGCCCCAGCATTTT. Amino acids: CATSRDSQPQHF. The chain joins TRBV15 to TRBJ1-5, with D hard to call. V was shortened by 0 bases and J by 6 bases, with 3 bases between the two germline ends. Germline-derived CDR1 and CDR2 are LNHNV and YYDKDF (reference sequence). The CDR3 runs to 12 residues.

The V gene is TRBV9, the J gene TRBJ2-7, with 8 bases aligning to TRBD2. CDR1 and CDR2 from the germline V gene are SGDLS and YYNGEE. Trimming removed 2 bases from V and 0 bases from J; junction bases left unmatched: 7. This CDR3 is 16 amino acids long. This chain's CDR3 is CASSVAGSGSSYEQYF. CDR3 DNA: TGTGCCAGCAGCGTGGCGGGAAGCGGGAGCTCCTACGAGCAGTACTTC. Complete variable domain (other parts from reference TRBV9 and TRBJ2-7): DSGVTQTPKHLITATGQRVTLRCSPRSGDLSVYWYQQSLDQGLQFLIQYYNGEERAKGNILERFSAQQFPDLHSELNLSSLELGDSALYFCASSVAGSGSSYEQYFGPGTRLTVT.

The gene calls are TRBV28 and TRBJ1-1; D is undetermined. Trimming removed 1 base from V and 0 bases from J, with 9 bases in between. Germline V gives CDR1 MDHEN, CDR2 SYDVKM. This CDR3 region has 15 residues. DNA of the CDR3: TGTGCCAGCAGTTTATTCGGTCTATTGAACACTGAAGCTTTCTTT. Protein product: CASSLFGLLNTEAFF.